This TCR beta chain was recovered during a study of blood T cells in healthy people across ages. The use of a sample-barcoded 5' primer and a J-beta primer mix characterized a second PCR of roughly 6 to 12 cycles. TCRdb called the 5' RACE reads again in MiXCR, with one record for every CDR3 protein. The sample has roughly 830,000 distinct CDR3 sequences; approximately 59% are singletons. This clonotype was seen a single time. CDR1 SQVTM and CDR2 ANQGSEA come from the germline V gene. The V gene end was trimmed by 3 bases and the J gene end by 9 bases; junction bases not matched to a gene: 11. The CDR3 has 14 residues.

This clonotype was sampled from a man between 25 and 39 years old in good health. Specimen: blood. J is TRBJ2-1 and V is TRBV29-1; TRBD1 matches 7 bases. The CDR3 nucleotides are TGCAGCGTTGACCCAACAGGGGCCAGTGGTGAGCAGTTCTTC. It specifies CSVDPTGASGEQFF.